A single sample is the source of the 21 T cell receptor beta chains below, sequenced in a study of blood T cell repertoires in COVID-19. Produced via immunoSEQ multiplex PCR; TCRdb's table is partial and in-frame only. This sample has more than 80,000 clones, with more than 65% found just once. Sequences were obtained from peripheral blood. These receptors all stem from a human donor in a cohort sampled during active COVID-19.

The CDR3 protein is CASSGGFRREQYF. In nucleotides, the CDR3 is TGTGCCAGCAGTGGAGGGTTTCGGCGCGAGCAGTACTTC. The V and J genes are TRBV2 and TRBJ2-7, with a weak D call TRBD2 (5 bases). Trimming removed 4 bases at V and 6 bases at J, with 13 bases between. Germline CDR1 reads SNHLY; CDR2 reads FYNNEI. The CDR3 runs 13 residues.

The chain is built from TRBV4-2 and TRBJ2-1; 8 bases are a match to TRBD2. J lost 8 bases, V lost 0 bases, and 9 bases had no gene match. Germline V gene data show CDR1 as LGHNA and CDR2 as YNFKEQ. This CDR3 region has 16 residues. In nucleotides, the CDR3 is TGTGCCAGCAGCCAAGAACTCACCCGGGGGGGGTATGAGCAGTTCTTC. This encodes CASSQELTRGGYEQFF.

This chain links TRBV24-1 with TRBJ2-1; TRBD2 matches 9 bases. After removal of 2 bases from V and 3 bases from J, the junction contained 4 bases not matched to a gene. The CDR3 spans 16 residues. Germline CDR1 reads KGHDR; CDR2 reads SFDVKD. The CDR3 DNA sequence: TGTGCCACCAGTGATTCCGCGGGAGGGGGCTACAATGAGCAGTTCTTC. It encodes CATSDSAGGGYNEQFF.

The rearrangement joins TRBV5-1 to TRBJ2-7; D unresolved. V was pared by 4 bases and J by 3 bases, with 11 bases between. Germline assignment: CDR1 SGHRS and CDR2 YFSETQ. The CDR3 totals 13 residues. CDR3 nucleotide sequence: TGCGCCAGCAGCCCGGGTCCCAACTACGAGCAGTACTTC. Translation gives CASSPGPNYEQYF.

J is TRBJ2-2 and V is TRBV7-9; D gene ambiguous. This CDR3 spans 12 amino acids. Deletions cut 1 base from V and 8 bases from J, with 5 bases between. Germline V gene data show CDR1 as SEHNR and CDR2 as FQNEAQ (reference sequence). CDR3 sequence: CASSLVSGELFF. In DNA, the CDR3 is TGTGCCAGCAGCTTAGTGTCTGGGGAGCTGTTTTTT.

The chain links TRBV7-2 to TRBJ2-3; tentatively, D is TRBD2 (5 bases). CDR1 SGHTA and CDR2 FQGNSA come from the germline V gene. There are 14 residues in the CDR3. V lost 5 bases and J lost 2, with 11 bases in between. CDR3 nucleotides: TGTGCCAGCAGCGCTAGCCTCAACACAGATACGCAGTATTTT. Translation: CASSASLNTDTQYF.

The CDR3 nucleotides are TGTGCCAGCGTAGGGACAGGGAACACTGAAGCTTTCTTT. It translates to CASVGTGNTEAFF. This chain joins TRBV12-3 or TRBV12-4 and TRBJ1-1; 8 nucleotides align to TRBD1. The length of the CDR3 is 13 residues. V gave up 8 bases and J gave up 1 base; unmatched junction bases: 3.

The J gene is TRBJ1-1, the V gene TRBV2; 8 nucleotides match TRBD1. Trimming cost V 6 bases and J 11 bases; bases outside gene matches: 5. The V gene's germline CDR1 is SNHLY and CDR2 FYNNEI. The CDR3 runs 11 residues. The DNA for the CDR3 is TGTGCCAGCAGCCCCGACAGGGGTGCTTTCTTT. It specifies CASSPDRGAFF.

This clone was observed a handful of times. The chain has TRBV6-5 and TRBJ1-1; maybe TRBD1 (6 bases). The CDR3 has 13 amino acids. Germline values: CDR1 MNHEY, CDR2 SVGAGI. Trimming stripped 6 bases from V and 5 bases from J, with 13 bases between. The DNA of the CDR3 is TGTGCCAGCAGGGGAGGGGGTTGGACTGAAGCTTTCTTT. As protein: CASRGGGWTEAFF.

The chain couples TRBV7-2 to TRBJ2-1; TRBD2 matches at 11 bases. Germline assignment: CDR1 SGHTA and CDR2 FQGNSA. The V segment lost 5 bases and the J segment 13 bases; nucleotides outside the gene matches: 7. The CDR3 covers 13 residues. The CDR3, as DNA: TGTGCCAGCAGCCAACACCTAGCGGGAGGACAGTTCTTC. Protein: CASSQHLAGGQFF.

The chain recombines TRBV6-4 with TRBJ2-7, with D perhaps matching TRBD2 (6 bases). V was clipped by 11 bases and J by 3 bases, with 17 bases between them. Per the germline V gene, CDR1 is MRHNA and CDR2 is SNTAGT. This CDR3 has 13 residues. The CDR3 loop reads CARWREDLYEQYF. The CDR3 region has the DNA TGTGCCCGGTGGAGGGAGGACCTCTACGAGCAGTACTTC.

The rearrangement uses TRBV6-6 and TRBJ1-3; perhaps TRBD1 as D (6 bases). V gave up 5 bases and J gave up 0 bases, with 11 bases separating them. CDR3 length: 15 amino acids. Germline CDR1 is MNHNY and CDR2 is SVGAGI (reference sequence). CDR3 in amino acids: CASSPDRTSGNTIYF. The CDR3 bases are TGTGCCAGCAGTCCCGACAGGACCTCTGGAAACACCATATATTTT.

This clone was detected only a few times. The chain couples TRBV9 to TRBJ1-1; possibly TRBD1 for D (5 bases). Germline V gives CDR1 SGDLS, CDR2 YYNGEE. CDR3 length equals 14 residues. Trimming cost V 0 bases and J 4 bases, with 10 bases left between them. Here the CDR3 DNA reads TGTGCCAGCAGCGTAGCTCCTCAGGGCACTGAAGCTTTCTTT. It specifies CASSVAPQGTEAFF.

The rearrangement joins TRBV19 to TRBJ2-5; 8 bases are a match to TRBD1. This CDR3 region has 16 residues. CDR1 LNHDA and CDR2 SQIVND come from the germline V gene (reference sequence). V lost 3 bases, J lost 5 bases, and 11 bases stayed unmatched. The CDR3: CASSIPGQEHGETQYF. The DNA for the CDR3 is TGTGCCAGTAGTATCCCGGGACAGGAACACGGCGAGACCCAGTACTTC.

The chain carries TRBV25-1 and TRBJ1-2; D is possibly TRBD1 (5 bases). CDR3 length: 13 residues. The V and J ends lost 2 bases and 8 bases respectively, with 12 bases between them. Germline CDR1 and CDR2: MGHDK and SYGVNS. The CDR3 nucleotides read TGTGCCAGCAGTGAAGCCAGGGTCGGAGGCTACACCTTC. Its protein product is CASSEARVGGYTF.

The chain employs TRBV7-2 and TRBJ2-3, with D possibly TRBD1 on 6 matching bases. This CDR3 comprises 16 residues. Trimming removed 5 bases at V and 3 bases at J, with 18 bases between. Germline loops: CDR1 SGHTA, CDR2 FQGNSA. CDR3 residues: CASSPRARGSTDTQYF. CDR3 DNA: TGTGCCAGCAGCCCCCGGGCCAGGGGATCAACAGATACGCAGTATTTT.

The chain carries TRBV28 and TRBJ2-7; a possible D gene is TRBD2 (5 bases). From germline, CDR1 is MDHEN and CDR2 SYDVKM. Trimming pared 5 bases from V and 2 bases from J, leaving 19 bases between. The CDR3 totals 16 residues. Written as DNA, the CDR3 is TGTGCCAGCAGTACAACCCCCCAGCGGAAGACCTACGAGCAGTACTTC. Residues: CASSTTPQRKTYEQYF.

In DNA form, the CDR3 reads TGTGCCAGCAGCCCGGGAGGGGGAATTAGATACGAGCAGTACTTC. Translating it yields CASSPGGGIRYEQYF. J is TRBJ2-7 and V is TRBV7-9, with 8 nucleotides matching TRBD2. Trimming at V came to 5 bases and at J to 4 bases, leaving 10 bases not matched to a gene. Germline CDR1 and CDR2: SEHNR and FQNEAQ (reference sequence). The CDR3 has 15 residues.

The chain joins TRBV6-6 to TRBJ1-2, with 9 nucleotides matching TRBD1. The CDR3 runs 15 residues. V lost 7 bases and J lost 2; bases outside the gene matches: 8. Per germline, CDR1 MNHNY and CDR2 SVGAGI (reference sequence). CDR3 amino acids: CASIGQGMKNYGYTF. The CDR3 DNA reads as TGTGCCAGCATCGGACAGGGGATGAAGAACTATGGCTACACCTTC.

This clone was detected only a few times. The chain employs TRBV7-9 and TRBJ2-2; 7 bases line up with TRBD1. CDR1 is SEHNR and CDR2 is FQNEAQ in the germline V gene (reference sequence). V gave up 1 base and J gave up 4 bases; unmatched junction bases: 6. This CDR3 region has 16 residues. The CDR3 DNA is TGTGCCAGCAGCTTAGAAGGGGGCGCGGTCACCGGGGAGCTGTTTTTT. Amino acid sequence: CASSLEGGAVTGELFF.

This chain links TRBV7-9 with TRBJ2-5; possible D gene TRBD1, 6 bases. Germline-derived CDR1 and CDR2 are SEHNR and FQNEAQ (reference sequence). Trimming pared 8 bases from V and 2 bases from J, leaving 9 bases between. The length of the CDR3 is 12 residues. CDR3 DNA sequence: TGTGCCAGCGGCCAGGGGCAAGAGACCCAGTACTTC. Its protein product is CASGQGQETQYF. Complete variable domain (other parts from reference TRBV7-9 and TRBJ2-5): DTGVSQNPRHKITKRGQNVTFRCDPISEHNRLYWYRQTLGQGPEFLTYFQNEAQLEKSRLLSDRFSAERPKGSFSTLEIQRTEQGDSAMYLCASGQGQETQYFGPGTRLLVL.